The rows below give T cell receptor beta chains drawn from one sample of a study of T cell responses to AZD1222 COVID-19 vaccine. TCRdb keeps only in-frame clones here, not all; method: immunoSEQ multiplex PCR. The repertoire holds about 150,000 clones, with roughly 88% as singletons. The input for sequencing was peripheral blood, taken 28 days after the second AZD1222 dose. All receptors derive from an adult who received the AZD1222 COVID-19 vaccine. CDR3s include the opening cysteine and the closing phenylalanine or tryptophan. D genes are given only for firm matches. The listing skips clone size in some rows; elsewhere it reads once, few, many or a size class.

size	V	D	J	CDR3	DNA
.	TRBV6-5	.	TRBJ1-2	CASSRTANYGYTF	TGTGCCAGCAGTAGGACAGCTAACTATGGCTACACCTTC
.	TRBV12-3/TRBV12-4	TRBD1	TRBJ2-2	CASSITGAGELFF	TGTGCCAGCAGTATTACAGGGGCGGGGGAGCTGTTTTTT
.	TRBV5-1	.	TRBJ2-7	CASSLSGPKGNYEQYF	TGCGCCAGCAGCTTGTCTGGGCCCAAGGGAAACTACGAGCAGTACTTC
.	TRBV5-1	TRBD2	TRBJ2-7	CASSAWGLAGAYEQYF	TGCGCCAGCAGCGCCTGGGGCCTAGCGGGAGCCTACGAGCAGTACTTC
.	TRBV27	.	TRBJ2-1	CASRGGGFYNEQFF	TGTGCCAGCAGAGGGGGGGGATTTTACAATGAGCAGTTCTTC
.	TRBV25-1	.	TRBJ1-1	CASSARLLGLAEAFF	TGTGCCAGCAGTGCCCGCCTGCTGGGGCTCGCTGAAGCTTTCTTT
few	TRBV6-5	TRBD1	TRBJ2-7	CASRGPGQGAYEQYF	TGTGCCAGCAGGGGCCCGGGACAGGGGGCCTACGAGCAGTACTTC
.	TRBV7-9	.	TRBJ1-1	CASTAPPLNTEAFF	TGTGCCAGCACCGCTCCCCCATTGAACACTGAAGCTTTCTTT
.	TRBV27	TRBD1	TRBJ1-2	CASSLGTGGASVAGYTF	TGTGCCAGCAGCCTCGGGACAGGGGGCGCCTCAGTCGCTGGCTACACCTTC
.	TRBV15	.	TRBJ1-2	CATSRGQVGGYTF	TGTGCCACCAGCAGAGGACAGGTCGGGGGCTACACCTTC
.	TRBV2	TRBD1	TRBJ1-5	CASSKDRVNQPQHF	TGTGCCAGCAGTAAGGACAGGGTTAATCAGCCCCAGCATTTT
once	TRBV11-2	TRBD1	TRBJ2-4	CASSHTGQGFAKNIQYF	TGTGCCAGCAGCCATACCGGACAGGGTTTCGCCAAAAACATTCAGTACTTC
.	TRBV18	.	TRBJ1-1	CASSPPFAGVAFF	TGTGCCAGCTCACCTCCGTTCGCAGGGGTAGCTTTCTTT
.	TRBV11-3	.	TRBJ2-7	CASSLDSNEQYF	TGTGCCAGCAGCTTAGATTCGAACGAGCAGTACTTC
once	TRBV18	TRBD1	TRBJ2-7	CASSLTDGTAYEQYF	TGTGCCAGCTCTCTGACAGATGGGACAGCCTACGAGCAGTACTTC
.	TRBV3-1/TRBV3-2	TRBD2	TRBJ2-3	CASSKRASGVTDTQYF	TGTGCCAGCAGCAAAAGAGCCAGCGGGGTCACAGATACGCAGTATTTT
.	TRBV24-1	TRBD2	TRBJ2-3	CATSGRGERGDTQYF	TGTGCCACCAGTGGACGCGGGGAGCGGGGAGATACGCAGTATTTT
.	TRBV6-5	.	TRBJ1-1	CASKGDTEAFF	TGTGCCAGCAAGGGGGACACTGAAGCTTTCTTT
.	TRBV29-1	.	TRBJ2-5	CSVGGWAPSPETQYF	TGCAGCGTTGGGGGATGGGCTCCCAGCCCGGAGACCCAGTACTTC
.	TRBV9	.	TRBJ1-6	CASRRGVEGSPLHF	TGTGCCAGCAGGCGGGGGGTGGAGGGGTCACCCCTCCACTTT
.	TRBV11-3	.	TRBJ2-1	CASSFGEVAYNEQFF	TGTGCCAGCAGCTTTGGCGAAGTTGCCTACAATGAGCAGTTCTTC
.	TRBV18	.	TRBJ2-2	CASSPYRSVNTGELFF	TGTGCCAGCTCACCATACAGGAGCGTGAACACCGGGGAGCTGTTTTTT
.	TRBV3-1/TRBV3-2	TRBD1	TRBJ2-2	CASSQVYRGPGELFF	TGTGCCAGCAGCCAAGTGTACAGGGGCCCCGGGGAGCTGTTTTTT